These T cell receptor beta chains were read from a single sample in a study of cytomegalovirus exposure and HLA in healthy donors. Profiling relied on immunoSEQ multiplex PCR, and the TCRdb table lists in-frame clones only, not all of them. The data contain 200,000 or so clones, over 60% of them seen just once; the ten biggest clones take up 0.6% to 0.65%. Sequencing was performed on PBMCs. The receptors were sampled from a young man in good health and CMV-seronegative. CDR3s include the opening cysteine and the closing phenylalanine or tryptophan. Fields, in order: D gene, V gene, J gene, clone size, CDR3 protein, CDR3 DNA. The D gene is left open where the match is weak. Clone size appears in some rows only: once, few, many, or a class for an expanded clone.

TRBD2	TRBV6-1	TRBJ2-1	-	CASSGSSGRVEQFF	TGTGCCAGCAGTGGGTCTAGCGGGAGGGTTGAGCAGTTCTTC
-	TRBV7-2	TRBJ2-5	-	CASSARGYRVGETQYF	TGTGCCAGCAGCGCACGTGGATACAGGGTGGGAGAGACCCAGTACTTC
-	TRBV4-1	TRBJ2-4	few	CASSGRTANIQYF	TGCGCCAGCAGCGGCCGGACAGCAAACATTCAGTACTTC
TRBD2	TRBV11-2	TRBJ2-7	-	CASSSRTSGSLYEQYF	TGTGCCAGCAGCTCAAGGACTAGCGGGAGTCTATACGAGCAGTACTTC
-	TRBV7-9	TRBJ1-2	once	CASSTNREGYTF	TGTGCCAGCAGCACGAACAGGGAAGGCTACACCTTC
TRBD1	TRBV7-6	TRBJ1-5	-	CASSLGPSGGNRNQPQHF	TGTGCCAGCAGCTTAGGCCCCTCAGGGGGCAACAGGAATCAGCCCCAGCATTTT
TRBD1	TRBV29-1	TRBJ1-2	once	CSVQGNTYGYTF	TGCAGCGTACAGGGGAATACCTATGGCTACACCTTC
TRBD1	TRBV6-1	TRBJ1-5	-	CASSDTGGRPQHF	TGTGCCAGCAGTGATACAGGGGGCAGGCCCCAGCATTTT
-	TRBV20-1	TRBJ2-7	-	CSARQGREQYF	TGCAGTGCTAGACAGGGGCGCGAGCAGTACTTC
TRBD2	TRBV7-7	TRBJ2-5	once	CASSLGGTSGETQYF	TGTGCTAGCAGCTTAGGGGGGACTAGCGGTGAGACCCAGTACTTC
-	TRBV10-2	TRBJ2-7	-	CASSEMLANYEQYF	TGCGCCAGCAGTGAGATGCTAGCTAACTACGAGCAGTACTTC
-	TRBV7-9	TRBJ2-2	-	CASSRGTGELFF	TGTGCCAGCAGCCGGGGGACCGGGGAGCTGTTTTTT
-	TRBV6-1	TRBJ2-5	-	CATLRGGSREQYF	TGTGCCACACTTAGAGGGGGCTCTCGGGAGCAGTACTTC
-	TRBV19	TRBJ2-7	-	CASTSGPSSYEQYF	TGTGCCAGTACCAGCGGCCCCAGCTCCTACGAGCAGTACTTC
-	TRBV5-6	TRBJ1-3	-	CASSLSGSGNTIYF	TGTGCCAGCAGCTTGTCAGGCTCTGGAAACACCATATATTTT
TRBD1	TRBV28	TRBJ2-7	-	CASSLSPGQTYEQYF	TGTGCCAGCAGCCTAAGCCCGGGACAGACCTACGAGCAGTACTTC
TRBD1	TRBV5-1	TRBJ2-5	once	CASSLWTGSRETQYF	TGCGCCAGCAGCCTATGGACAGGGTCCCGAGAGACCCAGTACTTC
-	TRBV20-1	TRBJ2-3	-	CSATSEDTQYF	TGCAGTGCTACCTCAGAAGATACGCAGTATTTT
-	TRBV5-6	TRBJ2-6	-	CASSLGSGGRESVLTF	TGTGCCAGCAGCTTAGGGTCGGGGGGCAGGGAGAGCGTCCTGACTTTC
-	TRBV23-1	TRBJ2-5	-	CATIIREQYF	TGCGCCACCATAATTCGGGAGCAGTACTTC
TRBD1	TRBV7-9	TRBJ2-4	-	CASSHPGQSKNIQYF	TGTGCCAGCAGCCATCCGGGACAGAGCAAAAACATTCAGTACTTC
-	TRBV5-1	TRBJ2-7	-	CASSPSGRWHEQYF	TGCGCCAGCAGCCCCTCAGGGCGGTGGCACGAGCAGTACTTC
-	TRBV11-2	TRBJ2-2	once	CASSFQGGGTGELFF	TGTGCCAGCAGCTTCCAGGGGGGTGGCACCGGGGAGCTGTTTTTT
TRBD1	TRBV7-9	TRBJ1-2	-	CASSSYTTGGRGYTF	TGTGCCAGCAGCTCCTACACGACAGGGGGCAGAGGCTACACCTTC
TRBD1	TRBV7-9	TRBJ2-7	few	CASSPRTGVGVYEQYF	TGTGCCAGCAGCCCTCGAACAGGGGTTGGTGTCTACGAGCAGTACTTC
TRBD2	TRBV11-2	TRBJ2-1	-	CASSPQPSGGSYNEQFF	TGTGCCAGCAGCCCCCAACCTAGCGGAGGCAGCTACAATGAGCAGTTCTTC
TRBD2	TRBV5-1	TRBJ2-7	-	CASSSRTSGTETYEQYF	TGCGCCAGCAGCTCCCGGACTAGCGGGACAGAAACATACGAGCAGTACTTC
-	TRBV30	TRBJ1-1	-	CAWSVGVGAEAFF	TGTGCCTGGAGTGTTGGGGTAGGGGCTGAAGCTTTCTTT
-	TRBV23-1	TRBJ2-3	-	CASSPRDNPDTQYF	TGCGCCAGCAGTCCCCGGGACAATCCAGATACGCAGTATTTT
-	TRBV9	TRBJ2-1	-	CASSRTDEQFF	TGTGCCAGCAGTCGGACAGATGAGCAGTTCTTC
TRBD1	TRBV27	TRBJ1-2	-	CASSYRDRGGYTF	TGTGCCAGCAGTTACCGGGACAGGGGCGGCTACACCTTC
-	TRBV4-1	TRBJ2-7	-	CASSQGGLTNYEQYF	TGCGCCAGCAGCCAGGGAGGACTTACGAACTACGAGCAGTACTTC
-	TRBV28	TRBJ2-2	once	CASSLFGGGELFF	TGTGCCAGCAGTTTATTTGGAGGCGGGGAGCTGTTTTTT
-	TRBV6-6	TRBJ1-4	-	CASSYSRVDEKLFF	TGTGCCAGCAGTTACTCCAGGGTAGATGAAAAACTGTTTTTT
TRBD2	TRBV19	TRBJ2-1	-	CASSIRDYLFNEQFF	TGTGCCAGTAGTATTCGGGACTATCTGTTCAATGAGCAGTTCTTC
TRBD2	TRBV5-5	TRBJ2-4	-	CASSLGLAGAGAKNIQYF	TGTGCCAGCAGCTTGGGACTAGCGGGAGCGGGGGCCAAAAACATTCAGTACTTC
-	TRBV10-2	TRBJ2-2	-	CASKPHTGELFF	TGCGCCAGCAAGCCACACACCGGGGAGCTGTTTTTT
-	TRBV9	TRBJ1-2	-	CASSSNGVGYGYTF	TGTGCCAGCAGCAGTAACGGGGTCGGCTATGGCTACACCTTC
TRBD2	TRBV7-7	TRBJ2-3	few	CASSRLAGPTDTQYF	TGTGCTAGCAGCCGACTAGCGGGACCCACAGATACGCAGTATTTT
-	TRBV28	TRBJ2-7	-	CASSITYEQYF	TGTGCCAGCAGTATCACCTACGAGCAGTACTTC
TRBD2	TRBV5-1	TRBJ2-7	once	CASSTSGISYEQYF	TGCGCCAGCAGCACTAGCGGGATATCCTACGAGCAGTACTTC
-	TRBV6-1	TRBJ2-7	-	CASSRDWYYEQYF	TGTGCCAGCAGTCGGGACTGGTACTACGAGCAGTACTTC
TRBD1	TRBV5-1	TRBJ2-2	once	CASSLDRVTGELFF	TGCGCCAGCAGCCTGGACAGGGTCACCGGGGAGCTGTTTTTT
-	TRBV6-5	TRBJ2-3	-	CASSSKGQQYF	TGTGCCAGCAGTTCCAAGGGACAGCAGTATTTT
-	TRBV2	TRBJ1-2	-	CASSEAQVQGHYGYTF	TGTGCCAGCAGTGAAGCTCAGGTGCAGGGGCACTATGGCTACACCTTC
TRBD2	TRBV28	TRBJ2-3	-	CASEAGGPNTQYF	TGTGCCAGCGAAGCGGGGGGGCCAAATACGCAGTATTTT